This T cell receptor (beta chain) originates from a study of blood T cell repertoires in COVID-19 (dated by TCRdb to about 2020). Context from the whole study: Samples covering the acute and convalescent phases of COVID-19 were provided by collaborators in the United States, Italy and Spain. The material from the prospective study consisted of cDNA or gDNA derived from T cells, B-cell-depleted T cells, or PBMCs. Subjects who had been exposed to COVID-19, were actively infected with it, or had recovered from it provided the deeply sampled blood TCRbeta repertoires that made up the dataset. The repertoires were released in a freely available public database intended as a resource for research on the immune response to SARS-CoV-2. Samples were obtained from the ongoing ImmuneRACE study (first 160 participants) and from 1,000 to 1,500 subjects provided by 6 global collaborators. The sample metadata nearly always contained a de-identified subject ID, COVID-19 status, age in years and sex. HLA class I and class II types, where available, came from metadata supplied by the sample provider rather than from assay-based typing. The paper as a whole reports these results and caveats: The quantity of clinical and demographic metadata differed by source and by participant and was supplied without curation.

One collaborating source in Seattle enrolled patients while the patients were actively infected and followed the patients over time throughout the course of disease. Each collaborating institution followed its own protocols to collect whole blood in K2EDTA tubes. For TCRbeta analysis, collaborator samples were shipped as frozen whole blood, as isolated PBMCs, or as DNA extracted from either sample type. The germline V end is reduced by 3 bases and the J end by 1 base; junction bases left unmatched: 14. From the cysteine through the phenylalanine, the CDR3 covers 18 amino acids. Just CDR3 DNA is preserved here, 54 bases in frame from base 1. The germline V gene yields MNHEY for CDR1 and SVGEGT for CDR2. As regards this clone: Its antigen is not yet known. No qualities accompany the bases; no much larger clone lies one base away.

The immunoSEQ Assay, a bias-controlled multiplex PCR, was used to amplify TCRbeta CDR3 regions from genomic DNA. Concerning the study's data processing: The number of nucleated cells in each sample was estimated from the amplification of reference gene primers within the assay. Sequence reads were collapsed and filtered to measure the absolute abundance of every unique TCRbeta CDR3 rearrangement. For each sample, productive Simpson clonality was calculated by taking the square root of Simpson's diversity index across productive rearrangements. The source is immuneACCESS, and TCRdb retained only in-frame sequences with V and J called. Part of the clones is not carried over; for the studies checked, unresolved V genes explain less than half of this, and the remainder is unexplained. V and J calls plus clone size are reproduced from that table; the DNA served to infer D and trimming. Here the sample has some 130,000 clones; about 89% occur a single time. Clones ranked in the top ten supply less than 4.5% of the sample.

What was sequenced was peripheral blood. The chain links TRBV6-2 or TRBV6-3 with TRBJ1-1; a stretch of 7 junction bases matches TRBD1. The source of this sequence is a man between 60 and 75 years old with COVID-19, enrolled during active disease. The bases read TGTGCCAGCAGTTATCAGACAGGGAGTGGTGTGACGAACACTGAAGCTTTCTTT. The encoded protein is CASSYQTGSGVTNTEAFF.